What follows are 2 T cell receptor beta chains derived from one specimen sequenced in a study of T cell changes during pregnancy in multiple sclerosis. Method: immunoSEQ multiplex PCR; TCRdb's copy keeps in-frame clones and lacks some. The sample consists of about 110,000 clones, approximately 89% of them appearing once. Sequenced here: peripheral blood, sampled after pregnancy. The source of these receptors is a female donor with multiple sclerosis, enrolled in a pregnancy study.

This clone was seen only once. The V call is TRBV5-5, the J call TRBJ1-1; D might be TRBD1 (5 bases). The CDR3 length is 13 residues. Per the germline V gene, CDR1 is SGHKS and CDR2 is YYEKEE (reference sequence). V was trimmed by 1 base and J by 4 bases, leaving 8 bases between them. The CDR3: CASSLLGGTEAFF. CDR3 DNA: TGTGCCAGCAGCTTGTTGGGGGGCACTGAAGCTTTCTTT.

The chain joins TRBV11-2 to TRBJ2-2; D might be TRBD2 (6 bases). CDR3 length: 16 residues. The germline V gene has CDR1 SGHAT and CDR2 FQNNGV. Trimming removed 6 bases from V and 3 bases from J, with 17 bases in between. Here the CDR3 reads CASRIPIRRDTGELFF. The CDR3 bases are TGTGCCAGCAGAATCCCGATCAGGAGGGACACCGGGGAGCTGTTTTTT.